Below, 6 T cell receptor beta chains from the same sample are listed, as sequenced in a study of response to subunit inactivated influenza vaccine. TCRdb ran MiXCR on the RT-PCR reads and lists one entry per CDR3 protein. The table includes 800,000 to 1,000,000 distinct CDR3 sequences, 21% detected once. The specimen comprised PBMCs from blood, sampled about 5 days after vaccination. These TCRs come from a man in his fifties or sixties who received an inactivated influenza vaccine.

A few counts support this clonotype. This rearrangement joins TRBV6-2 or TRBV6-3 to TRBJ1-5; D gene uncertain. CDR1 is MNHEY and CDR2 is SVGEGT in the germline V gene. This CDR3 region has 14 residues. The V end lost 8 bases, the J end lost 0 bases, and 11 bases lay between the germline ends. The CDR3 is CASERDNSNQPQHF. The CDR3 coding sequence is TGTGCCAGCGAGAGAGATAATAGCAATCAGCCCCAGCATTTT.

This clonotype has a single count. A junction boundary mismatches the germline segment, possibly from a read error. The V gene is TRBV30, the J gene TRBJ2-1; 10 bases agree with TRBD1. The CDR3 runs to 13 residues. Germline CDR1 reads GTSNPN; CDR2 reads SVGIG (reference sequence). In DNA, the CDR3 is TGTGCCTGGAGTGCTATGCTTCGGGACAGGGGTATCTTC. It yields the protein CAWSAMLRDRGIF.

This clonotype was recorded at least ten times. The CDR3 DNA reads as TGCAGTGCGTCGGGCTCTAGCTCCTACGAGCAGTACTTC. This codes for CSASGSSSYEQYF. The chain employs TRBV20-1 and TRBJ2-7; D remains unclear. Germline V gene data show CDR1 as DFQATT and CDR2 as SNEGSKA (reference sequence). V was clipped by 6 bases and J by 0 bases, with 12 bases between them. This CDR3 has 13 residues.

The V gene is TRBV19, the J gene TRBJ2-1, with D tentatively TRBD2 (6 bases). Germline values: CDR1 LNHDA, CDR2 SQIVND (reference sequence). The V end was cut by 0 bases, the J end by 5 bases, with 23 bases between. The CDR3 length is 19 residues. As DNA, the CDR3 is TGTGCCAGTAGTATAGATTGGAGCCCGGGACTCGGGGGAAACAATGAGCAGTTCTTC. Its protein is CASSIDWSPGLGGNNEQFF.

A few counts support this clonotype. The V call is TRBV6-2 or TRBV6-3, the J call TRBJ2-7; possibly TRBD1 or TRBD2 for D (6 bases each). The V and J ends lost 0 bases and 6 bases respectively, with 18 bases between them. The CDR3 spans 16 residues. The germline CDR1 and CDR2 sequences are MNHEY and SVGEGT. The DNA for the CDR3 is TGTGCCAGCAGTTACTCGATCCGGGGGCTAAAGGGCGAGCAGTACTTC. Translating gives CASSYSIRGLKGEQYF.

This clonotype has a handful of counts. The CDR3 nucleotides read TGTGCCAGCACCCTTACTCCGACAAACGAGCAGTTCTTC. It codes for CASTLTPTNEQFF. V is TRBV7-9 and J is TRBJ2-1; D is unclear. Germline CDR1 SEHNR, CDR2 FQNEAQ (reference sequence). V lost 7 bases, J lost 10 bases, and 17 bases lay in between. CDR3 length: 13 amino acids.